This is a list of T cell receptor beta chains from one sample in a study of shared clonotypes between healthy human individuals. Repertoires were generated with immunoSEQ multiplex PCR, while TCRdb's copy carries only in-frame clones and drops some. The profile shows some 1,600,000 clones, roughly 98% of them singletons. Material: naive CD4+ T cells sorted from blood. These receptor sequences come from a man aged 25 to 45 in good health. The CDR3 runs from the conserved cysteine through the conserved F or W. The D gene is left open where the match is weak. Not all rows give a size; the values are once, few, many and, for expanded clones, a class.

v_gene	d_gene	abundance	j_gene	CDR3aa	CDR3nt
TRBV9	TRBD2	once	TRBJ2-7	CASSVGLAGGHEQYF	TGTGCCAGCAGCGTAGGACTAGCGGGAGGGCACGAGCAGTACTTC
TRBV5-1	TRBD1	-	TRBJ2-7	CASSLRGQGVSYEQYF	TGCGCCAGCAGCCTAAGAGGACAGGGGGTCTCCTACGAGCAGTACTTC
TRBV7-9	-	-	TRBJ2-7	CASSLAGSYEQYF	TGTGCCAGCAGCTTAGCCGGCTCCTACGAGCAGTACTTC
TRBV6-6	-	-	TRBJ1-3	CASSSPDRSSGNTIYF	TGTGCCAGCAGTTCGCCAGACCGAAGCTCTGGAAACACCATATATTTT
TRBV2	TRBD2	-	TRBJ2-7	CASSEARTSGRGEQYF	TGTGCCAGCAGTGAAGCCCGGACTAGCGGGAGGGGGGAGCAGTACTTC
TRBV25-1	-	-	TRBJ1-5	CASSYIGHQPQHF	TGTGCCAGCTCCTATATTGGACATCAGCCCCAGCATTTT
TRBV5-1	-	-	TRBJ1-1	CASSQRRDAIEAFF	TGCGCCAGCAGCCAACGCCGGGACGCCATTGAAGCTTTCTTT
TRBV18	-	-	TRBJ2-1	CASSPTSDSYNEQFF	TGTGCCAGCTCACCAACGAGTGACTCCTACAATGAGCAGTTCTTC
TRBV19	-	once	TRBJ1-3	CASSTSNSGNTIYF	TGTGCCAGTTCTACATCTAACTCTGGAAACACCATATATTTT
TRBV4-2	-	-	TRBJ2-7	CASSQDVGGAQYF	TGTGCCAGCAGCCAAGACGTGGGGGGGGCGCAGTACTTC
TRBV9	-	-	TRBJ2-2	CASSAEAMTAYTGELFF	TGTGCCAGCAGCGCAGAGGCCATGACAGCCTACACCGGGGAGCTGTTTTTT